One sample yielded the 13 T cell receptor beta chains listed below, sequenced in a study of cytomegalovirus exposure and HLA in healthy donors. Profiling relied on immunoSEQ multiplex PCR, and the TCRdb table lists in-frame clones only, not all of them. This table holds approximately 150,000 clones, 85% found once. The sample was PBMCs. The source of these receptors is a man aged 25 to 40 in good health and CMV-seropositive.

The chain joins TRBV5-6 to TRBJ2-3; TRBD2 matches at 10 bases. V lost 4 bases, J lost 2 bases, and 7 bases stayed unmatched. Per germline, CDR1 SGHDT and CDR2 YYEEEE. The CDR3 runs 16 residues. CDR3 DNA sequence: TGTGCCAGCAGCGGGGGACTAGCGTGGGACACAGATACGCAGTATTTT. This codes for CASSGGLAWDTDTQYF.

The V gene is TRBV6-4, the J gene TRBJ2-1, with 10 bases aligning to TRBD2. Germline CDR1 reads MRHNA; CDR2 reads SNTAGT. The CDR3 covers 15 residues. J was trimmed by 4 bases and V by 6 bases; bases with no gene match: 6. The CDR3 protein is CASRPAGGLYNEQFF. CDR3 DNA: TGTGCCAGCAGACCAGCGGGGGGGCTGTACAATGAGCAGTTCTTC.

This chain links TRBV4-1 with TRBJ2-7; TRBD2 matches at 8 bases. CDR3 length: 16 amino acids. CDR1 is MGHRA, CDR2 YSYEKL, per germline. The ends lost 1 base at V and 4 bases at J; junction bases unmatched: 9. The CDR3 is CASSQGDLGTSYEQYF. Here the CDR3 DNA reads TGCGCCAGCAGCCAAGGCGACCTCGGGACTAGTTACGAGCAGTACTTC.

CDR3: CASSEGWGRMEGSSYEQYF. CDR3 DNA sequence: TGTGCCAGCAGTGAGGGCTGGGGCAGGATGGAGGGTAGCTCCTACGAGCAGTACTTC. The chain couples TRBV6-1 to TRBJ2-7; possible D gene TRBD2, 6 bases. Germline values: CDR1 MNHNS, CDR2 SASEGT. CDR3 size: 19 residues. V dropped 3 bases and J dropped 0 bases, with 24 bases sitting between them.

This clone came up once. The rearrangement uses TRBV2 and TRBJ1-2, with 10 bases matching TRBD1. With V trimmed by 6 bases and J by 6 bases, 10 bases remained unmatched. CDR3 length: 15 amino acids. The germline V gene has CDR1 SNHLY and CDR2 FYNNEI. As DNA, the CDR3 is TGTGCCAGCAGCTACCTGACAGGGGGCAACGATGGCTACACCTTC. This gives the protein CASSYLTGGNDGYTF.

The rearrangement joins TRBV7-9 to TRBJ2-3, with D perhaps matching TRBD2 (6 bases). The V gene lost 4 bases and the J gene lost 6 bases, with 11 bases spanning the gap. CDR3 size: 13 residues. Per the germline V gene, CDR1 is SEHNR and CDR2 is FQNEAQ (reference sequence). The CDR3 reads CASSSDYLDTQYF. Here the CDR3 DNA reads TGTGCCAGCAGCTCGGACTACCTGGATACGCAGTATTTT.

V is TRBV7-9 and J is TRBJ1-1; 8 positions match TRBD1. Germline V lookup: CDR1 SEHNR, CDR2 FQNEAQ (reference sequence). After removal of 3 bases from V and 7 bases from J, the junction contained 4 bases not matched to a gene. This CDR3 region has 13 residues. The chain's CDR3 is CASSLTGALEAFF. The CDR3 DNA sequence: TGTGCCAGCAGCTTGACAGGGGCCCTTGAAGCTTTCTTT.

In this sample, this clone turned up once. This chain joins TRBV9 and TRBJ2-7, with TRBD2 identical over 13 bases. This CDR3 region has 16 residues. In germline, CDR1 is SGDLS, CDR2 YYNGEE. The trim removed 4 bases at V and 0 bases at J, leaving 4 bases unmatched. CDR3 amino acids: CASSLTSGGASYEQYF. The CDR3 coding sequence is TGTGCCAGCAGCCTCACTAGCGGGGGGGCCTCCTACGAGCAGTACTTC.

The chain recombines TRBV29-1 with TRBJ1-1, with D unclear. V was shortened by 3 bases and J by 0 bases, with 8 bases between the two germline ends. CDR1 and CDR2 (germline): SQVTM, ANQGSEA. The CDR3 totals 13 residues. DNA for the CDR3: TGCAGCGTTGACAACGACTTGAACACTGAAGCTTTCTTT. It specifies CSVDNDLNTEAFF.

The chain employs TRBV7-2 and TRBJ2-1; D ambiguous. CDR1 is SGHTA and CDR2 is FQGNSA in the germline V gene. The CDR3 has 12 residues. Trimming left V 3 bases short and J 8 bases short, with 8 bases between. The CDR3 DNA sequence: TGTGCCAGCAGCTTGGTCCCAGATGAGCAGTTCTTC. Translated: CASSLVPDEQFF.

J is TRBJ1-1 and V is TRBV6-5; D remains ambiguous. The CDR3 covers 14 residues. Between the trimmed V and J ends, which lost 3 bases and 1 base, there was a span of 9 bases. Germline V CDR1 and CDR2: MNHEY, SVGAGI. The CDR3 spells CASSYRHRNTEAFF. The CDR3 DNA follows: TGTGCCAGCAGTTATAGACACCGGAACACTGAAGCTTTCTTT.

The chain employs TRBV29-1 and TRBJ1-1; D may be TRBD1 (6 bases). This CDR3 has 14 residues. Per germline, CDR1 SQVTM and CDR2 ANQGSEA. V lost 4 bases, J lost 0 bases, and 12 bases lay in between. The CDR3 nucleotides are TGCAGCGTTGCACGGGGGGCGATGAACACTGAAGCTTTCTTT. Its protein is CSVARGAMNTEAFF.

This chain connects TRBV29-1 to TRBJ2-2; tentative D call: TRBD2 (7 bases). Per the germline V gene, CDR1 is SQVTM and CDR2 is ANQGSEA. Trimming shortened V by 6 bases and J by 10 bases, and 18 bases separated the two germline ends. The CDR3 is 13 residues long. The CDR3 sequence: CSVTSGGPEELFF. DNA of the CDR3: TGCAGCGTGACATCCGGGGGGCCGGAGGAGCTGTTTTTT.